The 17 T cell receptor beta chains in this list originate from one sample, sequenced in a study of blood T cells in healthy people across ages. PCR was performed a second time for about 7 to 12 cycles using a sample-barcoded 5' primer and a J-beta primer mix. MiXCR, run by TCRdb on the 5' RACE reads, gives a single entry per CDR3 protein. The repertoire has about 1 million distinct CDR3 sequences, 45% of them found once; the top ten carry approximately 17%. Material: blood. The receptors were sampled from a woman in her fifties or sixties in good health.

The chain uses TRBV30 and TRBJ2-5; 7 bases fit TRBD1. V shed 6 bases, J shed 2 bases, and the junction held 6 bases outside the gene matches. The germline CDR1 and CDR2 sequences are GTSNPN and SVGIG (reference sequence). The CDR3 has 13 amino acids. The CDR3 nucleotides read TGTGCCTGCCGGGGCAGGGGGCAAGAGACCCAGTACTTC. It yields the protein CACRGRGQETQYF.

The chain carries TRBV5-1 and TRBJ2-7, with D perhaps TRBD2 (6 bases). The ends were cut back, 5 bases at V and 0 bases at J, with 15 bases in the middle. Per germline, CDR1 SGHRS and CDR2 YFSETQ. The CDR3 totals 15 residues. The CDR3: CASRPWGDDSYEQYF. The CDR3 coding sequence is TGCGCCAGCAGGCCCTGGGGGGACGACTCCTACGAGCAGTACTTC.

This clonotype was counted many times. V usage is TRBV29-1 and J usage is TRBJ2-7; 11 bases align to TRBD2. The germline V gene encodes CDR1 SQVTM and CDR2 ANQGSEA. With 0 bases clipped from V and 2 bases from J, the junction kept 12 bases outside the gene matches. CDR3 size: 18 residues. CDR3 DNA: TGCAGCGTTGAAGACCCCGGTAGCGGGAGGGCGGCCGCCTACGAGCAGTACTTC. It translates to CSVEDPGSGRAAAYEQYF.

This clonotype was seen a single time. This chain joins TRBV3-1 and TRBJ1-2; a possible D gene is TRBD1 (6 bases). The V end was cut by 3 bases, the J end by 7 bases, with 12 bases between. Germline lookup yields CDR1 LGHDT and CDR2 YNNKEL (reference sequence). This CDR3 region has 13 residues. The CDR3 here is CASSQGTFFGYTF. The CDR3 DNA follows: TGTGCCAGCAGCCAGGGGACATTTTTTGGCTACACCTTC.

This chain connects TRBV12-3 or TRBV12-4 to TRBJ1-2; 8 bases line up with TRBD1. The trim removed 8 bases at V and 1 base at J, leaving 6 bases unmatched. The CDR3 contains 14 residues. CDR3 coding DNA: TGTGCCAGCGTCAGGGGGCTTCTTAACTATGGCTACACCTTC. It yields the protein CASVRGLLNYGYTF.

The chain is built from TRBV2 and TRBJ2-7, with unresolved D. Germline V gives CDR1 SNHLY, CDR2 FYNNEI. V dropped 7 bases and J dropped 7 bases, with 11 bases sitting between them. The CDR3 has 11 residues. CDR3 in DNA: TGTGCCAGCAACTCTATATGGGAGCAGTACTTC. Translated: CASNSIWEQYF.

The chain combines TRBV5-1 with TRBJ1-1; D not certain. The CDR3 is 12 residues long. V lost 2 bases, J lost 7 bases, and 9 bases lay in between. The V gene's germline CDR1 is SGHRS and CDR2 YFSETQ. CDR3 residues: CASSFDRLEAFF. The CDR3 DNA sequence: TGCGCCAGCAGCTTCGACCGCCTTGAAGCTTTCTTT. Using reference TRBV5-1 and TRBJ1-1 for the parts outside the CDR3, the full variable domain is KAGVTQTPRYLIKTRGQQVTLSCSPISGHRSVSWYQQTPGQGLQFLFEYFSETQRNKGNFPGRFSGRQFSNSRSEMNVSTLELGDSALYLCASSFDRLEAFFGQGTRLTVV.

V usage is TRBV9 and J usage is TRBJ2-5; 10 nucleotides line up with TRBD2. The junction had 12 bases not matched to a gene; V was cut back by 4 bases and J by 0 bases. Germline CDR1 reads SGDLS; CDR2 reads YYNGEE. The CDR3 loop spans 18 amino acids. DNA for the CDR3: TGTGCCAGCAGCACCGGACTAGCGGCTTCTTATTACCAAGAGACCCAGTACTTC. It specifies CASSTGLAASYYQETQYF.

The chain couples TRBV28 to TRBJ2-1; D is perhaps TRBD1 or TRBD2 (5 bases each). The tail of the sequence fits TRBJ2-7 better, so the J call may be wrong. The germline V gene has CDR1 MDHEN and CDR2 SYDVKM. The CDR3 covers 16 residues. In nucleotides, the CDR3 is TGTGCCAGCAGAATTGGGGGTACTAAGTCCTACAATGAGCAGTACTTC. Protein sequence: CASRIGGTKSYNEQYF.

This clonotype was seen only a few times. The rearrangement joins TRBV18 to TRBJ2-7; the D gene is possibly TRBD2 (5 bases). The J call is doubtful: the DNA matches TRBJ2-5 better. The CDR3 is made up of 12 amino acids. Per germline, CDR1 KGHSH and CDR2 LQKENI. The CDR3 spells CASERVAETQYF. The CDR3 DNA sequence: TGTGCCAGCGAGAGGGTGGCCGAGACCCAGTACTTC.

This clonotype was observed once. The CDR3 reads CASSEAWGNTEAFF. DNA of the CDR3: TGTGCCAGCAGTGAAGCTTGGGGGAACACTGAAGCTTTCTTT. The chain joins TRBV2 to TRBJ1-1, with no clear D. V was shortened by 0 bases and J by 1 base, with 6 bases between the two germline ends. This CDR3 comprises 14 residues. Germline CDR1 and CDR2: SNHLY and FYNNEI.

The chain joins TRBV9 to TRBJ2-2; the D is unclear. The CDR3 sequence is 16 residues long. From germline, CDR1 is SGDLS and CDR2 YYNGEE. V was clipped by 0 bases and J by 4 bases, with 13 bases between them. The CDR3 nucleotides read TGTGCCAGCAGCGTAGTGGTACAGCCTTTCACCGGGGAGCTGTTTTTT. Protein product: CASSVVVQPFTGELFF.

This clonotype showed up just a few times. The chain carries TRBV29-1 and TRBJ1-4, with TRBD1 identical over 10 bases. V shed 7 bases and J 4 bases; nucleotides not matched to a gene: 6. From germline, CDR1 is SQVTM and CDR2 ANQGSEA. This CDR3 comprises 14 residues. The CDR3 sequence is CSASDRGGNEKLFF. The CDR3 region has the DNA TGCAGCGCTTCGGACAGGGGGGGTAATGAAAAACTGTTTTTT.

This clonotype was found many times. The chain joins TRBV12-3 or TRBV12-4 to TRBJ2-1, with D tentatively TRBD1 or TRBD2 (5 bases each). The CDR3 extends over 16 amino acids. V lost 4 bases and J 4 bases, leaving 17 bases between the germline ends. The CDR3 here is CASSSAGTPEYNEQFF. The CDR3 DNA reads TGTGCCAGCAGTTCGGCAGGGACCCCGGAATACAATGAGCAGTTCTTC.

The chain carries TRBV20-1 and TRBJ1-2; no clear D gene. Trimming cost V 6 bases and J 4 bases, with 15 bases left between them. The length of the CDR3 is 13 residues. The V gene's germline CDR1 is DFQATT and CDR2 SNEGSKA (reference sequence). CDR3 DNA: TGCAGTGCCTTATTGACCAGCGTCTATGGCTACACCTTC. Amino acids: CSALLTSVYGYTF.

The CDR3 coding sequence is TGTGCCAGCACTAAGGGAGTGGGGACCATTCAGTACTTC. Translating gives CASTKGVGTIQYF. This chain links TRBV2 with TRBJ2-5; D is possibly TRBD1 or TRBD2 (5 bases each). The DNA end is more similar to TRBJ2-4, so the J call may be wrong. Germline-derived CDR1 and CDR2 are SNHLY and FYNNEI. The CDR3 is made up of 13 amino acids.

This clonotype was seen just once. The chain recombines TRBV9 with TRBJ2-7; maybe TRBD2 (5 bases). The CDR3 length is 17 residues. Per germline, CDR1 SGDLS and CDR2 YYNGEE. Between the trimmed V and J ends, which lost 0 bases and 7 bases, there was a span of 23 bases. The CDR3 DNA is TGTGCCAGCAGCGTAGTCTTACGAGGGAAGCAGAACAATGAGCAGTACTTC. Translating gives CASSVVLRGKQNNEQYF.